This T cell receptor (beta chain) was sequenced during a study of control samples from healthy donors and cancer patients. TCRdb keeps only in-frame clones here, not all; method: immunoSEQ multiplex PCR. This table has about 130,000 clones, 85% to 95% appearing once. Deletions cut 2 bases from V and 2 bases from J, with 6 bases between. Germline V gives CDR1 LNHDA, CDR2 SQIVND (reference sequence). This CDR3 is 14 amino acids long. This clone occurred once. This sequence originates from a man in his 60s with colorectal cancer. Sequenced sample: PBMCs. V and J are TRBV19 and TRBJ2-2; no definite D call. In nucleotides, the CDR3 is TGTGCCAGTAGTATAACTGGAAACACCGGGGAGCTGTTTTTT. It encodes CASSITGNTGELFF.